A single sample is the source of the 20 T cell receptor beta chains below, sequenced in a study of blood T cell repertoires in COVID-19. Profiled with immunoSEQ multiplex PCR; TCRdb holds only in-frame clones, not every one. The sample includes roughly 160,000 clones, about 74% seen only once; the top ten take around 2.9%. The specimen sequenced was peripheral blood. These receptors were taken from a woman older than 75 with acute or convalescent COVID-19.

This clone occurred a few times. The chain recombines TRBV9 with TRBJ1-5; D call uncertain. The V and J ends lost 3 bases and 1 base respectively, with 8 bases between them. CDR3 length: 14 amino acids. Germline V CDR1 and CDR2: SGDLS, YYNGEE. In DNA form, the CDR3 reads TGTGCCAGCAGCGCCGGGGTCAGCAATCAGCCCCAGCATTTT. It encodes CASSAGVSNQPQHF.

The CDR3 region is CASSPPGGSYNEQFF. The CDR3 nucleotides are TGTGCCAGCAGTCCCCCCGGGGGCTCCTACAATGAGCAGTTCTTC. The rearrangement joins TRBV28 to TRBJ2-1; a weak D match, TRBD2 (6 bases). CDR1 and CDR2 from the germline V gene are MDHEN and SYDVKM. This CDR3 has 15 residues. Deletions cut 5 bases from V and 0 bases from J, with 11 bases between.

In DNA form, the CDR3 reads TGCGCCAGCGCGGGGCCTTTCCCCGGGGAGCTGTTTTTT. Its translation is CASAGPFPGELFF. V is TRBV10-1 and J is TRBJ2-2, with a weak D call TRBD2 (6 bases). The germline V and J ends were trimmed by 8 bases and 6 bases, with 13 bases remaining between them. CDR1 is WNHNN, CDR2 SYGVQD, per germline (reference sequence). This CDR3 contains 13 residues.

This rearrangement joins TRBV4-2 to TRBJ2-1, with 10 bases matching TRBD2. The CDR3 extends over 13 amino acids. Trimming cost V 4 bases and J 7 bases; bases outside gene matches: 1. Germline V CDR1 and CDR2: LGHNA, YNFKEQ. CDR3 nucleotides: TGTGCCAGCAGCCTAGCGGGAGGAAATGAGCAGTTCTTC. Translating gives CASSLAGGNEQFF.

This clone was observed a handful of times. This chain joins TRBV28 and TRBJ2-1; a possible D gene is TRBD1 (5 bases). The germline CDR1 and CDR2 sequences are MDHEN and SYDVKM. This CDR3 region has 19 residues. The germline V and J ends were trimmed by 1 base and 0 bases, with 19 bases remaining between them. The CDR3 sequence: CASSLLGYGQQSSYNEQFF. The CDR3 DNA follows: TGTGCCAGCAGTTTATTGGGGTATGGACAACAGAGCTCCTACAATGAGCAGTTCTTC.

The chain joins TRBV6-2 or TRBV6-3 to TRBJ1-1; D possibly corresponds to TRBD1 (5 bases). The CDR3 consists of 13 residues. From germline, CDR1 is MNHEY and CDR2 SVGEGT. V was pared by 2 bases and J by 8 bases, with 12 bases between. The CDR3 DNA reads TGTGCCAGCAGTTACACCCGGCCAGGGGAAGCTTTCTTT. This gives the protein CASSYTRPGEAFF.

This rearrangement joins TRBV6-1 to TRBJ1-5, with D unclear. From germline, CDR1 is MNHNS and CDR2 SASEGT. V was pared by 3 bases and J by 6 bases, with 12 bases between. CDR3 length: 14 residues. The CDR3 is CASSETSRFQPQHF. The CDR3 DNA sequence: TGTGCCAGCAGTGAGACTTCACGCTTTCAGCCCCAGCATTTT.

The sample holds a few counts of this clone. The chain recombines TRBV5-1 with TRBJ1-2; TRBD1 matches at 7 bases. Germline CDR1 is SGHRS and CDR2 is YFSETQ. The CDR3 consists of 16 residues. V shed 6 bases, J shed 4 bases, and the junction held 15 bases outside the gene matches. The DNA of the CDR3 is TGCGCCAGCATGGGTCCGGTAAGGGGGCGCTTCTATGGCTACACCTTC. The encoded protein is CASMGPVRGRFYGYTF.

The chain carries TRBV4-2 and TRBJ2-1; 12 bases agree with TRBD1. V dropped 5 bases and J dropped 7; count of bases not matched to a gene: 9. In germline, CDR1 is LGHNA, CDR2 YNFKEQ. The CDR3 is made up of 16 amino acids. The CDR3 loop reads CASSSPGQGAENEQFF. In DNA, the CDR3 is TGTGCCAGCAGCTCACCGGGACAGGGGGCTGAGAATGAGCAGTTCTTC.

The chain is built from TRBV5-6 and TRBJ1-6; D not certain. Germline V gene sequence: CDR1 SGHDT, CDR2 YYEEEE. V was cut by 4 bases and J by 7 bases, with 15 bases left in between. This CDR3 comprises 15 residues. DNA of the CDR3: TGTGCCAGCAGCGAAATCGGACGGGGAAATTCACCCCTCCACTTT. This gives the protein CASSEIGRGNSPLHF. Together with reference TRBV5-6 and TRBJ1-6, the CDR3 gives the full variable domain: DAGVTQSPTHLIKTRGQQVTLRCSPKSGHDTVSWYQQALGQGPQFIFQYYEEEERQRGNFPDRFSGHQFPNYSSELNVNALLLGDSALYLCASSEIGRGNSPLHFGNGTRLTVT.

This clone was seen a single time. The chain's CDR3 is CASSSPNIYKGQGSTEAFF. CDR3 nucleotide sequence: TGTGCCAGCAGCTCACCGAATATCTATAAGGGACAGGGGAGCACTGAAGCTTTCTTT. The V call is TRBV11-2, the J call TRBJ1-1, with TRBD1 matching over 10 bases. V lost 4 bases to trimming and J lost 4 bases; unmatched junction nucleotides: 18. This CDR3 region has 19 residues. CDR1 SGHAT and CDR2 FQNNGV come from the germline V gene.

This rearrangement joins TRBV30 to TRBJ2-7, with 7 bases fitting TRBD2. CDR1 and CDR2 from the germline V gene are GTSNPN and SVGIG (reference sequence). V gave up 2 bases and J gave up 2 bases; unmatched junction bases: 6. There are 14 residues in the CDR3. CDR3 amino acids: CAWSPGTTTYEQYF. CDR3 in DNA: TGTGCCTGGAGTCCCGGGACTACCACCTACGAGCAGTACTTC. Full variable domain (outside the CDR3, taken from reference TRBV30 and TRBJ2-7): SQTIHQWPATLVQPVGSPLSLECTVEGTSNPNLYWYRQAAGRGLQLLFYSVGIGQISSEVPQNLSASRPQDRQFILSSKKLLLSDSGFYLCAWSPGTTTYEQYFGPGTRLTVT.

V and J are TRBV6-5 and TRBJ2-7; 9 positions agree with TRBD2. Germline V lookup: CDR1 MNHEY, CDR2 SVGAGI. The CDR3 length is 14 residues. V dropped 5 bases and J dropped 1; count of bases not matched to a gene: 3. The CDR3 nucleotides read TGTGCCAGCAGTCTAGCGGGAATATCCTACGAGCAGTACTTC. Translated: CASSLAGISYEQYF.

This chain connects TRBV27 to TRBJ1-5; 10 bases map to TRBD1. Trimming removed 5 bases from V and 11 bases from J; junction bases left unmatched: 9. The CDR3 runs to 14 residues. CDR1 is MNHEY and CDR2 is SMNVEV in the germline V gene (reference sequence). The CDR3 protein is CASSPRQGAYAQHF. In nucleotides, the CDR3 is TGTGCCAGCAGTCCGCGACAGGGGGCGTACGCCCAGCATTTT.

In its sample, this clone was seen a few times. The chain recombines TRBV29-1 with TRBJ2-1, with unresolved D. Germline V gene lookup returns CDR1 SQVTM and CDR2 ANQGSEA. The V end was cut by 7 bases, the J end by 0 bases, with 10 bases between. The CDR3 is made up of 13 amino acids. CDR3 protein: CSADPSSYNEQFF. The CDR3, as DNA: TGCAGCGCTGACCCGAGCTCCTACAATGAGCAGTTCTTC.

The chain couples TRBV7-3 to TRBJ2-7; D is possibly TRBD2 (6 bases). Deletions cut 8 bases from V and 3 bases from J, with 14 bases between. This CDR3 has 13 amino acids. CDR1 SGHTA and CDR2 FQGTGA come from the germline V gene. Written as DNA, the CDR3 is TGTGCCAGCGCCCCGGGACTTAACTACGAGCAGTACTTC. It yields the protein CASAPGLNYEQYF.

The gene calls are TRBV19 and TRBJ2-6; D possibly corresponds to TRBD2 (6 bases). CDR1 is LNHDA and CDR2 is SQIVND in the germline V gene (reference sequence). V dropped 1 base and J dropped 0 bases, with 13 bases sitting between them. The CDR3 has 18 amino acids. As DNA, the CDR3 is TGTGCCAGTAGTATAGTACAGAGGAGGGGCTCTGGGGCCAACGTCCTGACTTTC. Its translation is CASSIVQRRGSGANVLTF.

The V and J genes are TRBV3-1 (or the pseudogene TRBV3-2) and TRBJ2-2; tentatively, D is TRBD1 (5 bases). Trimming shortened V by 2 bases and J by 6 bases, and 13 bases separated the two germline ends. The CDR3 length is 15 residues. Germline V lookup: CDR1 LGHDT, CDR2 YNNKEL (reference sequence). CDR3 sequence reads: CASSQLGVDAGELFF. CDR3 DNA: TGTGCCAGCAGCCAACTAGGGGTGGACGCCGGGGAGCTGTTTTTT.

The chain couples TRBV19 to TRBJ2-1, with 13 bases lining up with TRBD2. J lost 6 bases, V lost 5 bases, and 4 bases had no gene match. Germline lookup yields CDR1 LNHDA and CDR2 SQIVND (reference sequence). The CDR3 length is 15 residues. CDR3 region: CASSVLAGGLNEQFF. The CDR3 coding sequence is TGTGCCAGTAGTGTACTAGCGGGAGGGCTCAATGAGCAGTTCTTC.

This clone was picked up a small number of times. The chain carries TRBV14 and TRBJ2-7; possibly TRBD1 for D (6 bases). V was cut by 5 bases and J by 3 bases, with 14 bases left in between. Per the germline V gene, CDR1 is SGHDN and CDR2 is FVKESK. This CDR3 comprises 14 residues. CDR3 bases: TGTGCCAGCAGCGGGACACTACCGAACTACGAGCAGTACTTC. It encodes CASSGTLPNYEQYF.